This T cell receptor (beta chain) was retrieved from a study of cytomegalovirus exposure and HLA in healthy donors. PCR employed 60 Vbeta and 13 Jbeta primers. The method was immunoSEQ multiplex PCR; TCRdb's version includes in-frame clones alone and lacks a portion of them. The sample holds around 180,000 clones; around 77% are singletons and the top ten take roughly 2.3%. Details on this clone: Its antigen is currently unknown.

CDR1 is MNHEY and CDR2 is SVGAGI in the germline V gene. This CDR3 has 14 amino acids. The trim removed 5 bases at V and 5 bases at J, leaving 7 bases unmatched. Study results and caveats: Accounts indicate the classifier identified cytomegalovirus status with strong specificity and sensitivity. There were some V segments, including TRBV6-2 and TRBV6-3, excluded as indistinguishable. In a later analysis, a missense DCLRE1C variant was linked to TCR beta V- and J-gene trimming.

The chain is built from TRBV6-5 and TRBJ1-2; TRBD1 matches 8 bases. This sequence originates from a man aged 55 to 70 in good health and CMV-seronegative. Sequenced sample: PBMCs. The CDR3 loop is CASSEAGGGYGYTF. For the CDR3, the DNA is TGTGCCAGCAGTGAGGCAGGGGGCGGATATGGCTACACCTTC.